These 15 T cell receptor beta chains were all obtained from the same sample, sequenced in a study of blood T cell repertoires in COVID-19. Assay used: immunoSEQ multiplex PCR; TCRdb lists only in-frame clones, some missing. The sample shows under 300,000 clones, 88% of them seen only once. Sequencing used peripheral blood. The receptors were sampled from a woman in her 40s who had recovered from COVID-19.

The chain employs TRBV18 and TRBJ1-5, with D maybe TRBD1 (5 bases). The CDR3 consists of 13 residues. Germline V gene sequence: CDR1 KGHSH, CDR2 LQKENI. V gave up 8 bases and J gave up 4 bases, with 12 bases separating them. The CDR3, as DNA: TGTGCCAGCCAGGGCGGGGTAAATCAGCCCCAGCATTTT. Translated, it gives CASQGGVNQPQHF.

This clone was counted only a few times. V usage is TRBV5-6 and J usage is TRBJ1-5, with D tentatively TRBD1 (6 bases). V was trimmed by 4 bases and J by 7 bases, leaving 15 bases between them. CDR1 and CDR2 (germline): SGHDT, YYEEEE. The CDR3 length is 14 residues. The CDR3 DNA is TGTGCCAGCAGCGCCACAGGGTTATGGCAGCCCCAGCATTTT. As protein: CASSATGLWQPQHF.

The chain employs TRBV5-1 and TRBJ2-7, with D possibly being TRBD1 (6 bases). The CDR3 runs to 12 residues. CDR1 and CDR2 (germline): SGHRS, YFSETQ. Deletions cut 3 bases from V and 6 bases from J, with 10 bases between. The CDR3 DNA is TGCGCCAGCAGCTCACCCAGGGGCGAGCAGTACTTC. Translated: CASSSPRGEQYF.

The V and J genes are TRBV5-1 and TRBJ2-6; the D gene is possibly TRBD1 (5 bases). CDR3 length equals 15 residues. Per the germline V gene, CDR1 is SGHRS and CDR2 is YFSETQ. V was pared by 4 bases and J by 2 bases, with 10 bases between. This CDR3 is CASSDRQTGANVLTF. The CDR3 DNA follows: TGCGCCAGCAGCGACCGACAGACTGGGGCCAACGTCCTGACTTTC. The full variable domain, with the rest looked up from reference TRBV5-1 and TRBJ2-6, is KAGVTQTPRYLIKTRGQQVTLSCSPISGHRSVSWYQQTPGQGLQFLFEYFSETQRNKGNFPGRFSGRQFSNSRSEMNVSTLELGDSALYLCASSDRQTGANVLTFGAGSRLTVL.

CDR3 nucleotides: TGTGCAAGTCGCCGACCTGGGACTACCTACGAGCAGTACTTC. It codes for CASRRPGTTYEQYF. This rearrangement joins TRBV12-2 to TRBJ2-7; TRBD2, the table's D call, was not compared with the DNA. TRBV12-2 is described as a pseudogene. The CDR3 length is 14 residues.

J is TRBJ2-3 and V is TRBV6-5; perhaps TRBD1 as D (5 bases). The CDR3 extends over 13 amino acids. V lost 0 bases and J lost 8, with 9 bases in between. CDR1 and CDR2 (germline): MNHEY, SVGAGI. The CDR3 DNA sequence: TGTGCCAGCAGTTACTCGGCAGGGCCTACGCAGTATTTT. It specifies CASSYSAGPTQYF.

V is TRBV6-4 and J is TRBJ2-1; maybe TRBD1 (6 bases). The germline V gene has CDR1 MRHNA and CDR2 SNTAGT. This CDR3 is 13 amino acids long. The V end was cut by 6 bases, the J end by 9 bases, with 15 bases between. The DNA for the CDR3 is TGTGCCAGCAGCCAGCAGGGGACCGGTGAGCAGTTCTTC. As protein: CASSQQGTGEQFF.

J is TRBJ1-2 and V is TRBV5-1; 10 bases match TRBD1. Germline V lookup: CDR1 SGHRS, CDR2 YFSETQ. With 0 bases clipped from V and 3 bases from J, the junction kept 8 bases outside the gene matches. The CDR3 contains 17 residues. The CDR3 sequence is CASSLAHRTGGDYGYTF. In nucleotides, the CDR3 is TGCGCCAGCAGCTTGGCCCACCGGACAGGGGGAGACTATGGCTACACCTTC. The full variable domain, completed using reference TRBV5-1 and TRBJ1-2, is KAGVTQTPRYLIKTRGQQVTLSCSPISGHRSVSWYQQTPGQGLQFLFEYFSETQRNKGNFPGRFSGRQFSNSRSEMNVSTLELGDSALYLCASSLAHRTGGDYGYTFGSGTRLTVV.

The chain uses TRBV24-1 and TRBJ2-1, with D possibly TRBD2 on 5 matching bases. V was clipped by 4 bases and J by 10 bases, with 16 bases between them. From germline, CDR1 is KGHDR and CDR2 SFDVKD. CDR3 size: 14 residues. The CDR3 region has the DNA TGTGCCACCAGTGACCCTTGGATGGGAGCCGAGCAGTTCTTC. Protein product: CATSDPWMGAEQFF.

The CDR3 DNA follows: TGTGCCAGTAGGACAACTAGCCTCCCTTACAATGAGCAGTTCTTC. Amino acids: CASRTTSLPYNEQFF. The chain carries TRBV19 and TRBJ2-1, with D possibly matching TRBD2 (6 bases). Trimming took off 6 bases at V and 4 bases at J, with 16 bases between the two ends. In germline, CDR1 is LNHDA, CDR2 SQIVND (reference sequence). This CDR3 region has 15 residues.

The chain recombines TRBV29-1 with TRBJ1-1; D gene ambiguous. Trimming took off 6 bases at V and 0 bases at J, with 14 bases between the two ends. Germline CDR1 and CDR2: SQVTM and ANQGSEA. This CDR3 is built from 14 residues. Here the CDR3 reads CSVAGEGLNTEAFF. CDR3 DNA: TGCAGCGTCGCTGGGGAGGGATTGAACACTGAAGCTTTCTTT. The entire variable domain, with the rest obtained from reference TRBV29-1 and TRBJ1-1, is as follows: SAVISQKPSRDICQRGTSLTIQCQVDSQVTMMFWYRQQPGQSLTLIATANQGSEATYESGFVIDKFPISRPNLTFSTLTVSNMSPEDSSIYLCSVAGEGLNTEAFFGQGTRLTVV.

The chain combines TRBV29-1 with TRBJ1-1; no firm D call. This CDR3 has 12 amino acids. The V gene's germline CDR1 is SQVTM and CDR2 ANQGSEA. V was cut by 1 base and J by 1 base, with 4 bases left in between. CDR3 residues: CSVEGGNTEAFF. As DNA, the CDR3 is TGCAGCGTTGAAGGAGGGAACACTGAAGCTTTCTTT.

V gene TRBV6-6 combines with J gene TRBJ1-1, with D maybe TRBD1 (6 bases). The CDR3 runs to 13 residues. The V and J ends lost 6 bases and 6 bases respectively, with 14 bases between them. Per the germline V gene, CDR1 is MNHNY and CDR2 is SVGAGI (reference sequence). The CDR3 DNA sequence: TGTGCCAGCAGACCAACAGGGATCCCTGAAGCTTTCTTT. Amino acids: CASRPTGIPEAFF.

The chain couples TRBV30 to TRBJ1-6; unclear D gene. Trimming removed 8 bases from V and 4 bases from J, with 18 bases in between. CDR3 size: 15 residues. Germline assignment: CDR1 GTSNPN and CDR2 SVGIG (reference sequence). In nucleotides, the CDR3 is TGTGCCGGCCGGGCAGAGGGAGGATATAATTCACCCCTCCACTTT. This codes for CAGRAEGGYNSPLHF.

This sequence joins TRBV9 and TRBJ2-5, with 8 bases that match TRBD1. Trimming took 0 bases from V and 5 from J; bases not matched to a gene: 9. Per the germline V gene, CDR1 is SGDLS and CDR2 is YYNGEE. This CDR3 comprises 16 residues. This chain's CDR3 is CASSVARTGSMETQYF. CDR3 coding DNA: TGTGCCAGCAGCGTAGCCCGGACAGGGAGTATGGAGACCCAGTACTTC.